The 10 T cell receptor beta chains presented below share a single source sample, sequenced in a study of Ad26.COV2.S vaccination and SARS-CoV-2 variants. As to treatment: around 19 received Ad26.COV2.S at low or high dose, single or two shots; roughly five received placebo; per-sample allocation not given. Samples came from day 63 after the first vaccine or placebo injection. The table came from immunoSEQ multiplex PCR; TCRdb's copy has only in-frame clones and leaves some out. The sample carries a few hundred thousand clones, roughly 87% recorded once. This material consisted of peripheral blood, taken in a trial of Ad26.COV2.S vaccine versus placebo. These receptors all stem from a person aged 18 to 65 who received the Ad26.COV2.S COVID-19 vaccine or a placebo.

The V call is TRBV5-6, the J call TRBJ2-1; the match to TRBD2 covers 10 bases. In germline, CDR1 is SGHDT, CDR2 YYEEEE. CDR3 length: 15 amino acids. The V gene end was trimmed by 1 base and the J gene end by 4 bases; junction bases not matched to a gene: 2. CDR3: CASSLTSGVYNEQFF. The DNA for the CDR3 is TGTGCCAGCAGCTTGACTAGCGGGGTATACAATGAGCAGTTCTTC.

The chain has TRBV11-2 and TRBJ2-5; D gene ambiguous. V shed 5 bases and J shed 5 bases, with 15 bases lying between them. CDR1 and CDR2 from the germline V gene are SGHAT and FQNNGV. The CDR3 runs 14 residues. CDR3 bases: TGTGCCAGCAGCCCCGACCCAGTTGGGGAGACCCAGTACTTC. This encodes CASSPDPVGETQYF.

V usage is TRBV6-1 and J usage is TRBJ1-1, with TRBD1 matching over 7 bases. This CDR3 has 18 amino acids. V lost 1 base, J lost 1 base, and 12 bases stayed unmatched. Germline V CDR1 and CDR2: MNHNS, SASEGT. In DNA form, the CDR3 reads TGTGCCAGCAGTGAAGGCCGAGGGGGCCCTAAGCAGAACACTGAAGCTTTCTTT. Amino acids: CASSEGRGGPKQNTEAFF.

V is TRBV7-9 and J is TRBJ1-4; maybe TRBD1 (5 bases). Between the trimmed V and J ends, which lost 6 bases and 7 bases, there was a span of 15 bases. The CDR3 covers 14 residues. Germline loops: CDR1 SEHNR, CDR2 FQNEAQ (reference sequence). The CDR3 region has the DNA TGTGCCAGCAGTTCCTTGGGGGGAGTTGAAAAACTGTTTTTT. Translation gives CASSSLGGVEKLFF.

This clone has only one observation. The gene calls are TRBV9 and TRBJ1-2; D is unclear. CDR1 and CDR2 from the germline V gene are SGDLS and YYNGEE. V lost 3 bases and J lost 5, with 14 bases in between. The CDR3 consists of 14 residues. CDR3 region: CASSATGTRYGYTF. The CDR3 DNA sequence: TGTGCCAGCAGCGCCACCGGAACGAGGTATGGCTACACCTTC.

This rearrangement joins TRBV3-1 (or the pseudogene TRBV3-2) to TRBJ2-5; TRBD2 agrees at 12 bases. Germline V gives CDR1 LGHDT, CDR2 YNNKEL (reference sequence). The CDR3 is 16 residues long. Losses at the gene ends were 1 base for V and 5 bases for J; bases not matched to a gene: 5. The CDR3 protein is CASSQVASGGDETQYF. The CDR3 DNA reads TGTGCCAGCAGCCAAGTAGCTAGCGGGGGGGACGAGACCCAGTACTTC.

This clone was picked up one time. This CDR3 reads CASSEEDRPYNSPLHF. Written as DNA, the CDR3 is TGTGCCAGCAGTGAAGAGGACAGGCCTTATAATTCACCCCTCCACTTT. The chain recombines TRBV6-1 with TRBJ1-6; 7 bases map to TRBD1. Trimming removed 1 base from V and 4 bases from J; junction bases left unmatched: 4. This CDR3 has 16 amino acids. CDR1 and CDR2 from the germline V gene are MNHNS and SASEGT.

The CDR3 DNA is TGTGCCAGTAGTACCCCAGCGGGTGCTTTCTTT. It specifies CASSTPAGAFF. This rearrangement joins TRBV19 to TRBJ1-1; D is uncertain. CDR1 and CDR2 (germline): LNHDA, SQIVND (reference sequence). The CDR3 sequence is 11 residues long. The V end lost 4 bases, the J end lost 11 bases, and 11 bases lay between the germline ends.

The chain couples TRBV10-2 to TRBJ1-2; no clear D gene. CDR1 and CDR2 (germline): WSHSY, SAAADI. The CDR3 is 12 amino acids. V was pared by 7 bases and J by 3 bases, with 9 bases between. CDR3 bases: TGCGCCAGCACCGGCACTTACTATGGCTACACCTTC. It translates to CASTGTYYGYTF.

The gene calls are TRBV5-5 and TRBJ1-1; D call uncertain. Looked up from germline, CDR1 is SGHKS and CDR2 is YYEKEE (reference sequence). The CDR3 has 15 residues. The V end lost 0 bases, the J end lost 1 base, and 10 bases lay between the germline ends. The CDR3 sequence: CASSLGRASNTEAFF. The CDR3 DNA follows: TGTGCCAGCAGCTTGGGGAGGGCTTCGAACACTGAAGCTTTCTTT.